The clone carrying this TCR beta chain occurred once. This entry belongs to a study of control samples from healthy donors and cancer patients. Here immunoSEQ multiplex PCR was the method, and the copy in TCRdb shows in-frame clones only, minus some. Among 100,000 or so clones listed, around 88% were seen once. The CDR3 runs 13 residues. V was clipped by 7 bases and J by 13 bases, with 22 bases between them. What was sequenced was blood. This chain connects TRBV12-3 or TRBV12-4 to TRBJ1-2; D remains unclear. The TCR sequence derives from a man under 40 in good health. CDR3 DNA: TGTGCCAGCATCCGTCAGGATGGTACAGCGAGCACCTTC. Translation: CASIRQDGTASTF.